This T cell receptor (beta chain) was sequenced for a study of metastatic and nonmetastatic thyroid tumors. All patients were untreated before thyroid surgery. Authors' methods: Using the CDR3 differences seen across clinicopathological groups, the authors built a distant-metastasis classifier for papillary thyroid cancer, which was meant to discriminate distant-metastatic patients. Using MiXCR, TCRdb reanalyzed the PCR reads. The V and J calls were determined by TCRdb, not by the authors. Here the sample spans about 69,000 clones, 11% to 15% being singletons. This clone was detected many times. Its antigen remains unidentified. Findings and limits, study-wide: Benign nodules reportedly had significantly lower TCR beta diversity than malignant thyroid tumors in blood and tumor.

This TCR derives from a male donor with papillary thyroid cancer or a benign thyroid nodule (not recorded which). Some clones in this sample may be carry-over from other donors' samples. Sample: blood.

This CDR3 reads CASRRAGQDEKLFF. DNA for the CDR3: TGTGCCAGCCGGAGGGCAGGGCAGGATGAAAAACTGTTTTTT. The chain uses TRBV12-3 or TRBV12-4 and TRBJ1-4, with D maybe TRBD1 (5 bases). CDR3 length equals 14 residues. Between the trimmed V and J ends, which lost 8 bases and 6 bases, there was a span of 16 bases.